This T cell receptor beta chain was obtained from a study of blood T cells in healthy people across ages. Together with a sample-barcoded 5' primer, a J-beta primer mix was included in a second PCR lasting roughly 6 to 12 cycles. TCRdb re-derived calls from the 5' RACE reads in MiXCR, one entry per CDR3 protein. The sample includes 650,000 to 950,000 distinct CDR3 sequences, around 45% of them seen just once. Trimming removed 3 bases at V and 2 bases at J, with 9 bases between. In germline, CDR1 is SGDLS, CDR2 YYNGEE. CDR3 length: 15 amino acids. Material: blood. The V and J genes are TRBV9 and TRBJ2-6, with a tentative D call TRBD1 (6 bases). This clonotype was sampled from a man aged 55 to 70 in good health. Here the CDR3 reads CASSAAGAGANVLTF. In DNA form, the CDR3 reads TGTGCCAGCAGCGCCGCAGGGGCTGGGGCCAACGTCCTGACTTTC.